Below, 27 T cell receptor beta chains from the same sample are listed, as sequenced in a study of chemoradiotherapy in HPV16-positive cancers. This table comes from immunoSEQ multiplex PCR, and its TCRdb copy is limited to in-frame clones, with some not included. The table shows tens of thousands of clones, with about 80% occurring only once. The source material was blood, sampled from a patient who underwent chemoradiotherapy. Source of these receptors: a human donor with HPV-associated anogenital cancer.

J is TRBJ1-1 and V is TRBV10-3; D might be TRBD1 (6 bases). CDR3 size: 14 residues. Germline CDR1 and CDR2: ENHRY and SYGVKD. V gave up 3 bases and J gave up 6 bases, with 14 bases separating them. The CDR3 sequence is CAISDRQASSEAFF. The DNA of the CDR3 is TGTGCCATCAGTGACCGACAGGCCTCCTCTGAAGCTTTCTTT.

This sequence joins TRBV2 and TRBJ2-1; TRBD1 might be the D (6 bases). Germline V CDR1 and CDR2: SNHLY, FYNNEI. Deletions cut 7 bases from V and 9 bases from J, with 16 bases between. CDR3 length: 13 amino acids. CDR3 coding DNA: TGTGCCAGCACCAAGGGGACACCCACTGAGCAGTTCTTC. Translating it yields CASTKGTPTEQFF.

The V gene is TRBV4-1, the J gene TRBJ1-5; D uncertain. The CDR3 is 12 amino acids. V was shortened by 4 bases and J by 5 bases, with 6 bases between the two germline ends. Germline loops: CDR1 MGHRA, CDR2 YSYEKL. The CDR3: CASSPTHQPQHF. The DNA of the CDR3 is TGCGCCAGCAGCCCTACCCATCAGCCCCAGCATTTT.

The chain carries TRBV6-1 and TRBJ1-5, with D possibly TRBD1 on 5 matching bases. This CDR3 has 14 residues. Germline assignment: CDR1 MNHNS and CDR2 SASEGT. V was pared by 3 bases and J by 2 bases, with 8 bases between. CDR3 region: CASSDRDGNQPQHF. As DNA, the CDR3 is TGTGCCAGCAGTGATAGGGACGGCAATCAGCCCCAGCATTTT.

About this clone: Other DNA sequences in this specimen translate into the identical CDR3. This sequence joins TRBV5-4 and TRBJ2-1; TRBD2 matches at 10 bases. This CDR3 is 16 amino acids long. CDR1 is SGHNT and CDR2 is YYREEE in the germline V gene (reference sequence). Trimming took 0 bases from V and 6 from J; bases not matched to a gene: 6. CDR3: CASSLDSGGSPNEQFF. CDR3 bases: TGTGCCAGCAGCTTGGATAGCGGGGGGTCCCCCAATGAGCAGTTCTTC.

This chain joins TRBV7-9 and TRBJ1-5; D is unresolved. Per the germline V gene, CDR1 is SEHNR and CDR2 is FQNEAQ (reference sequence). This CDR3 has 12 amino acids. V was shortened by 5 bases and J by 4 bases, with 6 bases between the two germline ends. The CDR3 DNA follows: TGTGCCAGCAGCCGAGGGAATCAGCCCCAGCATTTT. Translated: CASSRGNQPQHF. The full variable domain, its missing parts supplied by reference TRBV7-9 and TRBJ1-5, is DTGVSQNPRHKITKRGQNVTFRCDPISEHNRLYWYRQTLGQGPEFLTYFQNEAQLEKSRLLSDRFSAERPKGSFSTLEIQRTEQGDSAMYLCASSRGNQPQHFGDGTRLSIL.

The CDR3 loop is CASRKEEKLFF. The DNA for the CDR3 is TGTGCCAGCAGGAAGGAGGAAAAACTGTTTTTT. The chain has TRBV11-2 and TRBJ1-4, with D uncertain. V was clipped by 6 bases and J by 8 bases, with 7 bases between them. Germline values: CDR1 SGHAT, CDR2 FQNNGV. This CDR3 is 11 amino acids long.

V and J are TRBV18 and TRBJ2-7, with 9 bases fitting TRBD1. CDR3 size: 16 residues. CDR1 and CDR2 from the germline V gene are KGHSH and LQKENI. Trimming at V came to 0 bases and at J to 4 bases, leaving 7 bases not matched to a gene. The CDR3 here is CASSPPVRTGDYEQYF. The CDR3 coding sequence is TGTGCCAGCTCACCACCGGTCAGGACAGGGGATTACGAGCAGTACTTC.

This chain connects TRBV18 to TRBJ1-5; D is unclear. The CDR3 sequence is 16 residues long. Germline CDR1 reads KGHSH; CDR2 reads LQKENI. V lost 1 base and J 3 bases, leaving 13 bases between the germline ends. This CDR3 is CASSPLAQSFNQPQHF. The CDR3 region has the DNA TGTGCCAGCTCACCACTAGCACAGTCATTCAATCAGCCCCAGCATTTT.

This chain uses TRBV7-6 with TRBJ2-2; TRBD2 is a possible D gene (5 bases). The V gene lost 5 bases and the J gene lost 6 bases, with 16 bases spanning the gap. Germline V gives CDR1 SGHVS, CDR2 FNYEAQ. This CDR3 has 15 amino acids. The CDR3 DNA sequence: TGTGCCAGCAGCAAGCTGTTAGGGAGTTCCGGGGAGCTGTTTTTT. It encodes CASSKLLGSSGELFF.

This clone was counted only a few times. The chain combines TRBV30 with TRBJ2-5, with TRBD2 identical over 9 bases. Germline-derived CDR1 and CDR2 are GTSNPN and SVGIG (reference sequence). CDR3 length: 12 residues. The CDR3 nucleotides read TGTGCACGGACCGGGACTAGCGAGACCCAGTACTTC. Its translation is CARTGTSETQYF.

The CDR3 sequence: CASSLGAEGNTIYF. The CDR3 region has the DNA TGCGCCAGCAGCTTGGGGGCAGAGGGAAACACCATATATTTT. The chain recombines TRBV5-1 with TRBJ1-3, with D uncertain. Germline V gene data show CDR1 as SGHRS and CDR2 as YFSETQ. The CDR3 spans 14 residues. V was clipped by 0 bases and J by 4 bases, with 8 bases between them.

This chain joins TRBV5-1 and TRBJ2-3; TRBD1 aligns across 9 bases. The CDR3 has 15 amino acids. CDR1 is SGHRS and CDR2 is YFSETQ in the germline V gene. Trimming took 4 bases from V and 0 from J; bases not matched to a gene: 3. The CDR3 DNA follows: TGCGCCAGCAGCATTGGACAGGGGAGCACAGATACGCAGTATTTT. Its protein product is CASSIGQGSTDTQYF.

The chain couples TRBV6-1 to TRBJ2-2; D gene uncertain. Germline V CDR1 and CDR2: MNHNS, SASEGT. V was clipped by 4 bases and J by 1 base, with 13 bases between them. The CDR3 runs to 16 residues. DNA for the CDR3: TGTGCCAGCAGTGTCGACTTGAACGGGAACACCGGGGAGCTGTTTTTT. Translated, it gives CASSVDLNGNTGELFF.

The rearrangement joins TRBV10-3 to TRBJ2-5; 8 nucleotides agree with TRBD1. The germline V gene has CDR1 ENHRY and CDR2 SYGVKD. The CDR3 runs 14 residues. V dropped 3 bases and J dropped 6; count of bases not matched to a gene: 6. As DNA, the CDR3 is TGTGCCATCAGTGACGGACAGGGTAGAAAGACCCAGTACTTC. Protein: CAISDGQGRKTQYF.

The chain employs TRBV7-8 and TRBJ2-7; 8 bases are shared with TRBD1. The germline V gene has CDR1 SGHVS and CDR2 FQNEAQ. The length of the CDR3 is 15 residues. J gave up 6 bases and V 1 base, and 8 bases lay outside the gene matches. As DNA, the CDR3 is TGTGCCAGCAGCTTAGATGAGACAGGGGTTTCCGAGCAGTACTTC. This sequence encodes CASSLDETGVSEQYF. Full variable domain (outside the CDR3, taken from reference TRBV7-8 and TRBJ2-7): GAGVSQSPRYKVAKRGQDVALRCDPISGHVSLFWYQQALGQGPEFLTYFQNEAQLDKSGLPSDRFFAERPEGSVSTLKIQRTQQEDSAVYLCASSLDETGVSEQYFGPGTRLTVT.

V usage is TRBV10-2 and J usage is TRBJ1-1, with D possibly matching TRBD1 (5 bases). Germline values: CDR1 WSHSY, CDR2 SAAADI. This CDR3 spans 13 amino acids. V was shortened by 10 bases and J by 4 bases, with 16 bases between the two germline ends. The DNA of the CDR3 is TGCGCCACTTCCAGGGCGGTTGGCACTGAAGCTTTCTTT. Protein product: CATSRAVGTEAFF.

This chain joins TRBV18 and TRBJ1-2; no clear D. CDR3 size: 15 residues. The V end lost 0 bases, the J end lost 1 base, and 9 bases lay between the germline ends. CDR1 is KGHSH and CDR2 is LQKENI in the germline V gene. The CDR3 sequence is CASSPPGGVNYGYTF. Here the CDR3 DNA reads TGTGCCAGCTCACCACCAGGAGGAGTTAACTATGGCTACACCTTC.

The V call is TRBV10-1, the J call TRBJ1-6; D gene uncertain. Trimming shortened V by 6 bases and J by 4 bases, and 10 bases separated the two germline ends. The CDR3 is 14 amino acids. In germline, CDR1 is WNHNN, CDR2 SYGVQD (reference sequence). In nucleotides, the CDR3 is TGCGCCAGCAGGGGCAGAAGATATAATTCACCCCTCCACTTT. Protein product: CASRGRRYNSPLHF.

The rearrangement links TRBV25-1 to TRBJ1-2, with TRBD1 matching over 8 bases. The V and J ends lost 0 bases and 8 bases, in that order; junction bases with no gene match: 8. The germline gives CDR1 MGHDK, CDR2 SYGVNS. The CDR3 extends over 15 amino acids. The CDR3 protein is CASSEYGQSGGGYTF. The CDR3 nucleotides are TGTGCCAGCAGTGAATACGGACAGTCAGGGGGCGGCTACACCTTC.

The chain recombines TRBV5-1 with TRBJ2-2; 7 bases fit TRBD1. The ends lost 0 bases at V and 6 bases at J; junction bases unmatched: 2. The CDR3 consists of 14 residues. Germline CDR1 is SGHRS and CDR2 is YFSETQ. The CDR3 sequence: CASSLVQGAGELFF. The CDR3 nucleotides are TGCGCCAGCAGCTTGGTTCAGGGGGCCGGGGAGCTGTTTTTT.

This clone was seen just once. CDR3 sequence: CATSRDAEGGAGELFF. In nucleotides, the CDR3 is TGTGCCACCAGCAGAGATGCAGAAGGGGGGGCCGGGGAGCTGTTTTTT. The rearrangement links TRBV15 to TRBJ2-2; TRBD2 might be the D (7 bases). Germline loops: CDR1 LNHNV, CDR2 YYDKDF (reference sequence). Trimming shortened V by 0 bases and J by 6 bases, and 14 bases separated the two germline ends. The CDR3 totals 16 residues. The variable domain in full, with the rest retrieved from reference TRBV15 and TRBJ2-2, is DAMVIQNPRYQVTQFGKPVTLSCSQTLNHNVMYWYQQKSSQAPKLLFHYYDKDFNNEADTPDNFQSRRPNTSFCFLDIRSPGLGDTAMYLCATSRDAEGGAGELFFGEGSRLTVL.

The genes are TRBV6-4 and TRBJ1-2; TRBD1 might be the D (6 bases). The length of the CDR3 is 15 residues. Germline assignment: CDR1 MRHNA and CDR2 SNTAGT. The V end was cut by 4 bases, the J end by 2 bases, with 14 bases between. As DNA, the CDR3 is TGTGCCAGCAGTGCCGCCGGGGGCGCGAACTATGGCTACACCTTC. This encodes CASSAAGGANYGYTF.

The chain links TRBV29-1 to TRBJ1-1; D unclear. Germline values: CDR1 SQVTM, CDR2 ANQGSEA. V gave up 6 bases and J gave up 4 bases, with 15 bases separating them. This CDR3 region has 13 residues. This chain's CDR3 is CSVPLTGSTEAFF. The CDR3 bases are TGCAGCGTGCCGCTTACCGGGAGCACTGAAGCTTTCTTT.

V gene TRBV15 combines with J gene TRBJ1-2, with D possibly TRBD1 on 6 matching bases. Germline CDR1 and CDR2: LNHNV and YYDKDF (reference sequence). The CDR3 covers 14 residues. V lost 4 bases and J 1 base, leaving 10 bases between the germline ends. CDR3 DNA: TGTGCCACCAGCAAAGGACAGAGTAACTATGGCTACACCTTC. Protein sequence: CATSKGQSNYGYTF.

J is TRBJ1-6 and V is TRBV7-3, with no clear D. The germline gives CDR1 SGHTA, CDR2 FQGTGA. V was trimmed by 2 bases and J by 9 bases, leaving 14 bases between them. The CDR3 has 15 residues. This CDR3 is CASSLGGYLASPLHF. The CDR3 region has the DNA TGTGCCAGCAGCTTAGGAGGGTACCTGGCTTCACCCCTCCACTTT.

The CDR3 here is CASSLGAGAETQYF. CDR3 DNA: TGTGCCAGCAGCTTAGGAGCGGGGGCCGAGACCCAGTACTTC. The chain recombines TRBV11-3 with TRBJ2-5; 8 bases agree with TRBD2. V was clipped by 1 base and J by 5 bases; unmatched bases: 3. Germline V gives CDR1 SGHNT, CDR2 YENEEA. The CDR3 has 14 residues. The whole variable domain, filled in from reference TRBV11-3 and TRBJ2-5, reads EAGVVQSPRYKIIEKKQPVAFWCNPISGHNTLYWYLQNLGQGPELLIRYENEEAVDDSQLPKDRFSAERLKGVDSTLKIQPAELGDSAVYLCASSLGAGAETQYFGPGTRLLVL.